These 24 T cell receptor beta chains were all obtained from the same sample, sequenced in a study of graft-versus-host responses after intestinal transplantation. Method: immunoSEQ multiplex PCR; TCRdb's copy keeps in-frame clones and lacks some. The sample has 43,000 or so clones; approximately 92% are singletons. The sample here was PBMCs, taken 786 days after a first intestinal transplant, on the day of a second. The receptor source for this set is a human patient who received an intestinal transplant, so some T cells may come from the graft donor.

The chain has TRBV19 and TRBJ2-5, with TRBD2 as a possible D gene (5 bases). This CDR3 is built from 17 residues. Germline V gives CDR1 LNHDA, CDR2 SQIVND (reference sequence). V was clipped by 4 bases and J by 5 bases, with 23 bases between them. In nucleotides, the CDR3 is TGTGCCAGTAGTACGGGGATCTTAGCGCAGATATCGGAGACCCAGTACTTC. Translation: CASSTGILAQISETQYF.

The gene calls are TRBV6-1 and TRBJ1-4, with TRBD1 identical over 7 bases. With 0 bases clipped from V and 0 bases from J, the junction kept 10 bases outside the gene matches. Germline V gene data show CDR1 as MNHNS and CDR2 as SASEGT. The CDR3 sequence is 19 residues long. The CDR3 DNA reads TGTGCCAGCAGTGAAGCGCTTCTGGGACAGATTGCAACTAATGAAAAACTGTTTTTT. Residues: CASSEALLGQIATNEKLFF.

This chain uses TRBV7-9 with TRBJ2-2, with D possibly TRBD2 on 5 matching bases. The CDR3 contains 14 residues. The ends were cut back, 5 bases at V and 3 bases at J, with 10 bases in the middle. The V gene's germline CDR1 is SEHNR and CDR2 FQNEAQ (reference sequence). The CDR3 reads CASSQLDYTGELFF. In nucleotides, the CDR3 is TGTGCCAGCAGCCAACTAGATTACACCGGGGAGCTGTTTTTT. The variable domain in full, completed from reference TRBV7-9 and TRBJ2-2, reads DTGVSQNPRHKITKRGQNVTFRCDPISEHNRLYWYRQTLGQGPEFLTYFQNEAQLEKSRLLSDRFSAERPKGSFSTLEIQRTEQGDSAMYLCASSQLDYTGELFFGEGSRLTVL.

The chain carries TRBV9 and TRBJ2-2; 10 bases are a match to TRBD1. Germline loops: CDR1 SGDLS, CDR2 YYNGEE. Trimming took 2 bases from V and 2 from J; bases not matched to a gene: 9. The CDR3 has 18 residues. Here the CDR3 reads CASSVPGTGVTNTGELFF. CDR3 nucleotide sequence: TGTGCCAGCAGCGTGCCCGGGACAGGGGTTACAAACACCGGGGAGCTGTTTTTT.

This chain connects TRBV19 to TRBJ1-2; D is undetermined. The germline V gene encodes CDR1 LNHDA and CDR2 SQIVND (reference sequence). This CDR3 spans 17 amino acids. V lost 9 bases to trimming and J lost 0 bases, with 23 bases between them. The CDR3 loop is CARVEGREHRPNYGYTF. The DNA for the CDR3 is TGTGCCAGAGTAGAAGGGAGAGAACACCGTCCTAACTATGGCTACACCTTC.

The V call is TRBV6-6, the J call TRBJ1-2; a possible D gene is TRBD1 (6 bases). Looked up from germline, CDR1 is MNHNY and CDR2 is SVGAGI (reference sequence). The CDR3 is made up of 12 amino acids. V gave up 5 bases and J gave up 8 bases, with 12 bases separating them. CDR3 loop: CASSPGERGYTF. The CDR3 bases are TGTGCCAGCAGTCCAGGGGAACGAGGCTACACCTTC.

The chain links TRBV19 to TRBJ2-3; tentatively, D is TRBD2 (6 bases). V shed 5 bases and J shed 0 bases, with 18 bases lying between them. Germline V gene sequence: CDR1 LNHDA, CDR2 SQIVND (reference sequence). The CDR3 extends over 17 amino acids. The CDR3 region is CASSVPRTGASTDTQYF. CDR3 in DNA: TGTGCCAGTAGTGTTCCTCGGACGGGAGCTAGCACAGATACGCAGTATTTT.

V is TRBV10-3 and J is TRBJ1-5, with D perhaps matching TRBD1 (6 bases). The CDR3 length is 13 residues. V lost 5 bases and J lost 4, with 9 bases in between. The germline V gene encodes CDR1 ENHRY and CDR2 SYGVKD. The CDR3: CAISQDSNQPQHF. CDR3 in DNA: TGTGCCATCAGTCAGGACAGTAATCAGCCCCAGCATTTT.

This sequence joins TRBV19 and TRBJ1-1; D gene ambiguous. Germline lookup yields CDR1 LNHDA and CDR2 SQIVND (reference sequence). Trimming stripped 7 bases from V and 4 bases from J, with 16 bases between. This CDR3 region has 14 residues. CDR3 coding DNA: TGTGCCAGTAACCGCCCGGGCAGGAGCACTGAAGCTTTCTTT. Encoded protein: CASNRPGRSTEAFF.

This chain uses TRBV4-1 with TRBJ1-5, with TRBD1 identical over 10 bases. V dropped 4 bases and J dropped 3; count of bases not matched to a gene: 6. CDR3 size: 16 residues. Looked up from germline, CDR1 is MGHRA and CDR2 is YSYEKL. DNA for the CDR3: TGCGCCAGCAGCCTTATGGACAGGGGGTTCAATCAGCCCCAGCATTTT. This encodes CASSLMDRGFNQPQHF.

The chain uses TRBV18 and TRBJ1-5, with 7 positions matching TRBD1. Trimming removed 5 bases from V and 7 bases from J; junction bases left unmatched: 5. The CDR3 length is 13 residues. The V gene's germline CDR1 is KGHSH and CDR2 LQKENI. CDR3 sequence (DNA): TGTGCCAGCTCAACCGACAGGGAACAGCCCCAGCATTTT. Its protein product is CASSTDREQPQHF.

The chain couples TRBV11-3 to TRBJ2-3, with 11 positions matching TRBD2. This CDR3 spans 19 amino acids. Trimming removed 1 base from V and 1 base from J; junction bases left unmatched: 10. Germline-derived CDR1 and CDR2 are SGHNT and YENEEA. CDR3 coding DNA: TGTGCCAGCAGCTTAGTGCTAGCGGGAGGCCCGGGAGGCACAGATACGCAGTATTTT. Translated: CASSLVLAGGPGGTDTQYF.

V and J are TRBV13 and TRBJ2-2; D might be TRBD1 (5 bases). V lost 0 bases, J lost 1 base, and 6 bases lay in between. Looked up from germline, CDR1 is PRHDT and CDR2 is FYEKMQ (reference sequence). CDR3 length: 15 amino acids. The CDR3 region has the DNA TGTGCCAGCAGCTTAGGGGGGCTGAACACCGGGGAGCTGTTTTTT. Its translation: CASSLGGLNTGELFF.

This clone turned up a few times. The chain uses TRBV5-1 and TRBJ2-2, with a tentative D call TRBD1 (6 bases). Germline lookup yields CDR1 SGHRS and CDR2 YFSETQ. The CDR3 extends over 14 amino acids. Trimming pared 1 base from V and 7 bases from J, leaving 11 bases between. The DNA of the CDR3 is TGCGCCAGCAGCTTGTTCGAGGGGGACGGGGAGCTGTTTTTT. Encoded protein: CASSLFEGDGELFF.

This clone occurred once. The chain joins TRBV30 to TRBJ2-3, with TRBD1 matching over 7 bases. V shed 5 bases, J shed 1 base, and the junction held 0 bases outside the gene matches. Per germline, CDR1 GTSNPN and CDR2 SVGIG (reference sequence). The CDR3 consists of 12 residues. The CDR3 reads CAWGQGTDTQYF. In DNA, the CDR3 is TGTGCCTGGGGACAGGGCACAGATACGCAGTATTTT.

This clone is a singleton in its sample. This rearrangement joins TRBV27 to TRBJ1-6; D gene uncertain. The V gene lost 5 bases and the J gene lost 6 bases, with 11 bases spanning the gap. The CDR3 contains 14 residues. The germline V gene encodes CDR1 MNHEY and CDR2 SMNVEV (reference sequence). The CDR3 region has the DNA TGTGCCAGCAGTCCCTCTCTTTTTAATTCACCCCTCCACTTT. Its protein product is CASSPSLFNSPLHF.

The genes are TRBV19 and TRBJ1-2; D uncertain. This CDR3 spans 14 amino acids. Germline V gene sequence: CDR1 LNHDA, CDR2 SQIVND (reference sequence). The V and J ends lost 6 bases and 7 bases respectively, with 18 bases between them. Here the CDR3 reads CASSLPYGLVGYTF. The DNA for the CDR3 is TGTGCCAGTAGCCTACCCTACGGGTTGGTTGGCTACACCTTC.

This chain joins TRBV19 and TRBJ1-1; no reliable D call. The V gene lost 5 bases and the J gene lost 1 base, with 11 bases spanning the gap. The CDR3 covers 14 residues. The V gene's germline CDR1 is LNHDA and CDR2 SQIVND (reference sequence). CDR3 sequence reads: CASSLPGGNTEAFF. Here the CDR3 DNA reads TGTGCCAGTAGTCTACCCGGCGGGAACACTGAAGCTTTCTTT.

The rearrangement uses TRBV5-4 and TRBJ1-3; D possibly corresponds to TRBD1 (5 bases). Between the trimmed V and J ends, which lost 4 bases and 0 bases, there was a span of 11 bases. The CDR3 has 15 residues. Per the germline V gene, CDR1 is SGHNT and CDR2 is YYREEE (reference sequence). CDR3 sequence reads: CASSRGGSSGNTIYF. In nucleotides, the CDR3 is TGTGCCAGCAGCCGGGGCGGGAGCTCTGGAAACACCATATATTTT.

This chain connects TRBV9 to TRBJ2-5; D might be TRBD2 (5 bases). Trimming left V 2 bases short and J 11 bases short, with 16 bases between. Germline-derived CDR1 and CDR2 are SGDLS and YYNGEE. The CDR3 covers 13 residues. The DNA of the CDR3 is TGTGCCAGCAGCGTGGCGGGTCGGGAAGAGCAGTACTTC. Protein: CASSVAGREEQYF. Supplemented by reference TRBV9 and TRBJ2-5, the full variable domain reads DSGVTQTPKHLITATGQRVTLRCSPRSGDLSVYWYQQSLDQGLQFLIQYYNGEERAKGNILERFSAQQFPDLHSELNLSSLELGDSALYFCASSVAGREEQYFGPGTRLLVL.

The chain is built from TRBV6-5 and TRBJ2-7; 7 bases are shared with TRBD2. CDR1 is MNHEY, CDR2 SVGAGI, per germline. The CDR3 is 12 amino acids. V was pared by 7 bases and J by 5 bases, with 5 bases of the junction left unmatched. CDR3 region: CASKRGGDEQYF. The CDR3 nucleotides read TGTGCCAGCAAAAGGGGAGGGGACGAGCAGTACTTC.

The rearrangement uses TRBV7-9 and TRBJ1-6; the match to TRBD1 covers 7 bases. This CDR3 comprises 14 residues. The germline CDR1 and CDR2 sequences are SEHNR and FQNEAQ (reference sequence). The V and J ends lost 6 bases and 10 bases, in that order; junction bases with no gene match: 9. CDR3 in amino acids: CASSNRGHGSPLHF. Here the CDR3 DNA reads TGTGCCAGCAGTAACAGGGGCCACGGGTCACCCCTCCACTTT.

This clone was seen a single time. The chain is built from TRBV6-5 and TRBJ1-6, with D uncertain. The CDR3 runs 14 residues. Germline V lookup: CDR1 MNHEY, CDR2 SVGAGI. V was cut by 7 bases and J by 10 bases, with 17 bases left in between. CDR3: CASTRGGPRSPLHF. In DNA, the CDR3 is TGTGCCAGCACCCGCGGCGGGCCGAGGTCACCCCTCCACTTT.

The V gene is TRBV30, the J gene TRBJ1-2; 9 bases align to TRBD1. The germline V gene encodes CDR1 GTSNPN and CDR2 SVGIG (reference sequence). With 0 bases clipped from V and 2 bases from J, the junction kept 10 bases outside the gene matches. This CDR3 region has 17 residues. For the CDR3, the DNA is TGTGCCTGGAGTGTCCGGGGGGACAGGGAATCCAACTATGGCTACACCTTC. This sequence encodes CAWSVRGDRESNYGYTF.